The clone carrying this T cell receptor beta chain has ten or more counts. Amplification of TCR beta CDR3 regions was performed using RNA transcripts as template. An initial round of RT-PCR targeting the TCR CDR3 relied on the HTBI primer set. TCRdb recomputed calls from the multiplex PCR reads with MiXCR, one row per CDR3 protein. The sample holds some 360,000 distinct CDR3 sequences; approximately 18% are singletons and the top ten take roughly a sixth. The data were obtained in a study of T cells in Graves' hyperthyroidism and ophthalmopathy. The TCR sequence derives from a woman between 40 and 55 years old with Graves' ophthalmopathy. Sequenced input: blood.

In DNA form, the CDR3 reads TGCAGTGCTAGCAGGTGGGAGCAGTACTTC. Translated: CSASRWEQYF. The chain couples TRBV20-1 to TRBJ2-7, with D uncertain. The CDR3 is 10 amino acids. Germline V lookup: CDR1 DFQATT, CDR2 SNEGSKA (reference sequence). The ends were cut back, 3 bases at V and 7 bases at J, with 7 bases in the middle.